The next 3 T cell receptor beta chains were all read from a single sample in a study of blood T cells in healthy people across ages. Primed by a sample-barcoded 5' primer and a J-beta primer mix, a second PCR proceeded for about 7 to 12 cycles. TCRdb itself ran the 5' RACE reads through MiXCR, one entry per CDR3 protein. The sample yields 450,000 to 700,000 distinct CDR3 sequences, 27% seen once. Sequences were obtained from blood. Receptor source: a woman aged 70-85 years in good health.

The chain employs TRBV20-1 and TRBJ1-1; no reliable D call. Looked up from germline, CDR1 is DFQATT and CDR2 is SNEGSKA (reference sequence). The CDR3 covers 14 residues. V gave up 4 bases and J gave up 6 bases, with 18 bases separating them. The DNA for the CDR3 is TGCAGTGCTACATTGGGCCCTGTGACCGCTGAAGCTTTCTTT. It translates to CSATLGPVTAEAFF.

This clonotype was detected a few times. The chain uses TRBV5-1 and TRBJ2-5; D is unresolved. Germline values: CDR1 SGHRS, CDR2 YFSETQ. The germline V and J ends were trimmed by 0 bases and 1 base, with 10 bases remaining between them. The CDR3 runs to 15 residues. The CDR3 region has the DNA TGCGCCAGCAGCTTGGCCGTGGGAATCCAAGAGACCCAGTACTTC. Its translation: CASSLAVGIQETQYF.

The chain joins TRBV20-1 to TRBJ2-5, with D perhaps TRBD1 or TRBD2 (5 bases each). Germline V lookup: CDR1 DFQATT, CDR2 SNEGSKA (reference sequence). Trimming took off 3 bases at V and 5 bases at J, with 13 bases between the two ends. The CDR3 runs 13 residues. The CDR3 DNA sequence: TGCAGTGCTAGCGGCGACTGGGGGGAGACCCAGTACTTC. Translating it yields CSASGDWGETQYF.